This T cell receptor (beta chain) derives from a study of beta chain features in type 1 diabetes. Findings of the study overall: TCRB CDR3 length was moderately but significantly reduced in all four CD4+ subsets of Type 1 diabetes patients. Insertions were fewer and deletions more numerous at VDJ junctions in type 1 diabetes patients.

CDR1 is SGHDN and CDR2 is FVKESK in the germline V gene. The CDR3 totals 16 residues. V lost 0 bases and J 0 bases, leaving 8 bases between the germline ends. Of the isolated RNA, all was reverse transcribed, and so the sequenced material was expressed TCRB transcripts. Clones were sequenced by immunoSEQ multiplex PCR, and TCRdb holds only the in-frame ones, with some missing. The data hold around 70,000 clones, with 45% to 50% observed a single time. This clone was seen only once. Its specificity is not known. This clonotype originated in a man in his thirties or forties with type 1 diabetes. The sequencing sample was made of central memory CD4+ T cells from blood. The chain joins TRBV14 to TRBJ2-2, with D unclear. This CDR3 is CASSQERLANTGELFF. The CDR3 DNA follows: TGTGCCAGCAGCCAAGAAAGACTGGCGAACACCGGGGAGCTGTTTTTT.